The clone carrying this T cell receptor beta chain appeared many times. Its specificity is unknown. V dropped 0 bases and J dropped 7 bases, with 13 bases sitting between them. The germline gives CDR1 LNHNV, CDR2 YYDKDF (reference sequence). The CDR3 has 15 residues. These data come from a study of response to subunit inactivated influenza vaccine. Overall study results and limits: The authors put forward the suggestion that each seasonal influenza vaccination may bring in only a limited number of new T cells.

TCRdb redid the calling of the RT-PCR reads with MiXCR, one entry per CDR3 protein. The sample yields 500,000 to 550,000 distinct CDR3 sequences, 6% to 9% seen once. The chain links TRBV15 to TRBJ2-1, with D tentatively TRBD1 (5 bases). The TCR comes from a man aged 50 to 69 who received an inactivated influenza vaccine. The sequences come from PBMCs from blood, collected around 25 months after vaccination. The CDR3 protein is CATSRESTVPNEQFF. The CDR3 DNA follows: TGTGCCACCAGCAGAGAGTCGACAGTCCCAAATGAGCAGTTCTTC.